The source of this TCR beta chain is a study of blood T cells in healthy people across ages. Ranging in age from about 6 to 90, the donors were healthy Caucasian individuals from Russia. As for this clonotype: Its antigen is undetermined.

Study results and limitations: Diversity figures derived from one million T cells were judged to underestimate the true value.

The junction had 16 bases not matched to a gene; V was cut back by 9 bases and J by 3 bases. Germline CDR1 reads KGHDR; CDR2 reads SFDVKD. The CDR3 has 16 residues. Next came a second PCR, run for about 7 to 12 cycles, which used a sample-barcoded 5' primer along with a J-beta primer mix. Each sample yielded at least 3 million CDR3-containing paired-end reads. One entry per CDR3 protein, called by TCRdb with MiXCR from the 5' RACE reads. The sample lists about 930,000 distinct CDR3 sequences, under 35% occurring once. This same sample was also part of a study on T cells of mothers and their children.

The chain couples TRBV24-1 to TRBJ2-7, with TRBD1 identical over 7 bases. The clonotype was recovered from a middle-aged woman in good health. The sequenced sample was blood. The CDR3 loop is CATSEGGRGTHYEQYF. The CDR3 nucleotides read TGTGCCACCTCAGAAGGTGGCAGGGGGACCCACTACGAGCAGTACTTC.